These T cell receptor beta chains were read from a single sample in a study of cytomegalovirus exposure and HLA in healthy donors. Measured with immunoSEQ multiplex PCR; TCRdb has only the in-frame clones, and not every one. The table lists 120,000 to 150,000 clones, with about 1.7% in the top ten. Sequenced sample: PBMCs. The receptors derive from a woman aged 45-59 years in good health and CMV-seronegative. The CDR3 runs from the conserved cysteine through the conserved F or W. A D gene is named only where the DNA matches it firmly.

>TRBV19|17|TRBD2|TRBJ2-1
CASDLAGPPSSYNEQFF
TGTGCCAGCGACCTAGCGGGGCCACCGAGCTCCTACAATGAGCAGTTCTTC
>TRBV15|15|.|TRBJ1-3
CATSRTAGPGNTIYF
TGTGCCACCAGCAGAACAGCGGGCCCTGGAAACACCATATATTTT
>TRBV5-1|15|TRBD2|TRBJ2-3
CASSSGPGGTDTQYF
TGCGCCAGCAGCTCCGGCCCGGGGGGAACAGATACGCAGTATTTT
>TRBV6-5|16|.|TRBJ2-6
CASSYSPGTGANVLTF
TGTGCCAGCAGTTACTCGCCAGGTACTGGGGCCAACGTCCTGACTTTC
>TRBV29-1|13|TRBD2|TRBJ2-2
CSVLVGGTGELFF
TGCAGCGTCCTAGTGGGGGGGACCGGGGAGCTGTTTTTT
>TRBV28|18|TRBD2|TRBJ2-7
CASRLPGLAGGSSYEQYF
TGTGCCAGCAGGCTTCCGGGACTAGCGGGAGGGAGCTCCTACGAGCAGTACTTC
>TRBV7-9|16|TRBD2|TRBJ2-2
CASSFALAGNTGELFF
TGTGCCAGCAGCTTCGCGCTAGCGGGAAACACCGGGGAGCTGTTTTTT
>TRBV7-9|12|TRBD2|TRBJ2-7
CASRGGVDRKDF
TGTGCCAGCAGGGGGGGGGTGGACCGCAAGGACTTC
>TRBV10-3|13|TRBD1|TRBJ2-7
CAIRGDSAYEQYF
TGTGCCATCAGGGGGGACAGTGCCTACGAGCAGTACTTC
>TRBV18|16|.|TRBJ1-6
CASALRGGGADSPLHF
TGTGCCAGCGCACTGAGGGGAGGCGGTGCGGATTCACCCCTCCACTTT
>TRBV5-1|14|.|TRBJ1-4
CASSPMGGAEKLFF
TGCGCCAGCAGTCCCATGGGTGGGGCGGAAAAACTGTTTTTT
>TRBV12-5|16|.|TRBJ2-5
CASGLILRNREETQYF
TGTGCTAGTGGTTTGATTTTGCGGAACAGGGAAGAGACCCAGTACTTC
>TRBV28|16|TRBD1|TRBJ1-2
CASSWGQRGTGYGYTF
TGTGCCAGCAGTTGGGGACAGAGGGGGACTGGGTATGGCTACACCTTC
>TRBV30|15|.|TRBJ2-7
CAWSVSQGLAYEQYF
TGTGCCTGGAGTGTGTCACAGGGTCTTGCCTACGAGCAGTACTTC
>TRBV29-1|12|.|TRBJ1-2
CSVETEYYGYTF
TGCAGCGTTGAAACAGAATACTATGGCTACACCTTC
>TRBV5-1|16|TRBD1|TRBJ2-7
CASSPTDRVSPYEQYF
TGCGCCAGCAGCCCGACCGACAGGGTGTCGCCCTACGAGCAGTACTTC
>TRBV9|16|TRBD2|TRBJ2-7
CASSPSSGSWGGEQYF
TGTGCCAGCAGCCCCTCCAGCGGGAGCTGGGGTGGGGAGCAGTACTTC
>TRBV9|15|.|TRBJ1-3
CASSVDHSSGNTIYF
TGTGCCAGCAGCGTAGATCATAGCTCTGGAAACACCATATATTTT
>TRBV28|16|.|TRBJ1-4
CASSPQVGARNEKLFF
TGTGCCAGCAGTCCCCAAGTAGGGGCCCGAAATGAAAAACTGTTTTTT
>TRBV28|14|.|TRBJ1-2
CASRIPTGSYGYTF
TGTGCCAGCAGGATCCCGACAGGAAGCTATGGCTACACCTTC
>TRBV30|15|TRBD1|TRBJ1-6
CAFDRGHNYNSPLHF
TGTGCCTTCGACAGGGGGCATAACTATAATTCACCCCTCCACTTT
>TRBV5-1|19|.|TRBJ2-7
CASSPDLGGSSPSSYEQYF
TGCGCCAGCAGCCCCGATCTGGGCGGGTCTAGCCCAAGCTCCTACGAGCAGTACTTC
>TRBV19|14|TRBD2|TRBJ2-1
CASNLAGADYEQFF
TGTGCCAGCAACCTAGCGGGGGCCGATTATGAGCAGTTCTTC
>TRBV9|13|TRBD1|TRBJ2-7
CASAKGATYEQYF
TGTGCCAGCGCGAAGGGGGCTACCTACGAGCAGTACTTC
>TRBV5-1|16|.|TRBJ1-5
CASSLDPPSGNQPQHF
TGCGCCAGCAGCTTGGATCCCCCGAGCGGCAATCAGCCCCAGCATTTT
>TRBV6-1|12|.|TRBJ2-3
CASSDGVRRGYF
TGTGCCAGCAGTGATGGGGTCCGCCGGGGGTATTTT
>TRBV5-1|14|.|TRBJ1-1
CASSLDGLNTEAFF
TGCGCCAGCAGCTTGGACGGGTTGAACACTGAAGCTTTCTTT
>TRBV7-9|13|.|TRBJ2-3
CASSAELVDTQYF
TGTGCCAGCAGCGCCGAACTAGTAGATACGCAGTATTTT
>TRBV7-8|16|TRBD2|TRBJ2-3
CASSSLAGAGTDTQYF
TGTGCCAGCAGCTCACTAGCGGGAGCTGGGACAGATACGCAGTATTTT
>TRBV19|16|.|TRBJ2-1
CASSTAAGQIYNEQFF
TGTGCCAGTAGTACTGCGGCGGGACAGATTTACAATGAGCAGTTCTTC
>TRBV9|15|TRBD2|TRBJ2-3
CASSLGTSRADTQYF
TGTGCCAGCAGTCTCGGGACTAGCCGCGCAGATACGCAGTATTTT
>TRBV30|13|TRBD1|TRBJ1-5
CAWLTGEHQPQHF
TGTGCCTGGCTGACAGGGGAGCACCAGCCCCAGCATTTT
>TRBV28|15|TRBD1|TRBJ2-7
CASSPRGLNSYEQYF
TGTGCCAGCAGCCCCAGGGGGTTGAACTCCTACGAGCAGTACTTC
>TRBV4-2|15|.|TRBJ2-1
CASSQDHGTDNEQFF
TGTGCCAGCAGCCAAGATCACGGTACCGACAATGAGCAGTTCTTC
>TRBV28|15|TRBD1|TRBJ1-5
CASSRGQVSNQPQHF
TGTGCCAGCAGTAGGGGACAGGTTAGCAATCAGCCCCAGCATTTT
>TRBV7-7|13|TRBD1|TRBJ2-1
CASSLGTGNEQFF
TGTGCTAGCAGCTTAGGGACAGGGAATGAGCAGTTCTTC
>TRBV5-1|16|TRBD2|TRBJ2-1
CASSLDLAGSYNEQFF
TGCGCCAGCAGCTTGGATCTAGCGGGCTCCTACAATGAGCAGTTCTTC
>TRBV28|15|.|TRBJ2-3
CASSLYTRSTDTQYF
TGTGCCAGCAGTTTATATACTAGGTCCACAGATACGCAGTATTTT
>TRBV5-1|15|TRBD1|TRBJ2-5
CASSLPTGTKETQYF
TGCGCCAGCAGCTTGCCGACAGGGACCAAAGAGACCCAGTACTTC
>TRBV27|14|.|TRBJ1-2
CASSSQAGYYGYTF
TGTGCCAGCAGTTCCCAGGCCGGATACTATGGCTACACCTTC
>TRBV28|18|.|TRBJ2-4
CASSSPVGARKRAHIQYF
TGTGCCAGCAGTTCCCCGGTAGGGGCCCGCAAAAGGGCACACATTCAGTACTTC
>TRBV6-5|13|.|TRBJ1-3
CASNSGAGNTIYF
TGTGCCAGCAATTCAGGGGCTGGAAACACCATATATTTT
>TRBV19|14|.|TRBJ2-1
CASSIMSQANEQFF
TGTGCCAGTAGTATAATGTCCCAGGCCAATGAGCAGTTCTTC
>TRBV4-1|17|TRBD2|TRBJ2-7
CASSQGTGTSGFYEQYF
TGCGCCAGCAGCCAAGGTACCGGGACTAGCGGCTTCTACGAGCAGTACTTC
>TRBV7-9|12|.|TRBJ2-1
CASSSTSNEQFF
TGTGCCAGCAGTTCGACAAGCAATGAGCAGTTCTTC
>TRBV19|15|.|TRBJ2-7
CASSLQGGGVGEQYF
TGTGCCAGTAGTCTACAGGGTGGCGGAGTGGGGGAGCAGTACTTC
>TRBV2|15|.|TRBJ2-7
CASSEALRLSYEQYF
TGTGCCAGCAGTGAAGCGCTTCGACTGAGCTACGAGCAGTACTTC
>TRBV5-1|17|TRBD1|TRBJ1-2
CASSLVGGGVANYGYTF
TGCGCCAGCAGCTTGGTCGGAGGGGGCGTCGCTAACTATGGCTACACCTTC
>TRBV19|15|.|TRBJ1-5
CASSIARGSNQPQHF
TGTGCCAGTAGTATAGCCAGGGGCAGCAATCAGCCCCAGCATTTT
>TRBV4-1|17|TRBD2|TRBJ2-3
CASSQEQTSHRKDTQYF
TGCGCCAGCAGCCAAGAGCAGACTAGCCATCGGAAAGATACGCAGTATTTT
>TRBV27|16|TRBD2|TRBJ2-1
CASSSLSGGPYNEQFF
TGTGCCAGCAGTTCCCTCTCGGGAGGGCCCTACAATGAGCAGTTCTTC
>TRBV11-1|15|.|TRBJ1-2
CASSLGAGNPFSYTF
TGTGCCAGCAGCTTGGGGGCTGGGAACCCCTTTAGCTACACCTTC
>TRBV19|15|TRBD1|TRBJ1-4
CASVRQGGTYEKLFF
TGTGCCAGTGTCCGACAGGGAGGTACCTATGAAAAACTGTTTTTT
>TRBV27|14|TRBD2|TRBJ2-3
CASSFAGGTDTQYF
TGTGCCAGCAGTTTTGCCGGGGGGACAGATACGCAGTATTTT
>TRBV13|15|TRBD2|TRBJ2-7
CASSPRLAGKDEQYF
TGTGCCAGCAGCCCACGACTAGCGGGGAAAGACGAGCAGTACTTC
>TRBV19|12|TRBD1|TRBJ1-1
CATRQGATEAFF
TGTGCCACGAGACAGGGGGCAACTGAAGCTTTCTTT
>TRBV18|16|TRBD2|TRBJ2-3
CASSTGLAEGTDTQYF
TGTGCCAGCTCAACCGGACTAGCGGAGGGCACAGATACGCAGTATTTT
>TRBV2|12|.|TRBJ2-7
CASSRQSYEQYF
TGTGCCAGCAGTAGACAGTCCTACGAGCAGTACTTC
>TRBV9|14|.|TRBJ2-7
CASSVGRGTYEQYF
TGTGCCAGCAGCGTTGGACGGGGGACCTACGAGCAGTACTTC
>TRBV5-1|15|TRBD2|TRBJ2-3
CASSLEGTSGNTQYF
TGCGCCAGCAGCTTGGAGGGGACTAGCGGAAATACGCAGTATTTT